This T cell receptor (beta chain) was identified during a study of Ad26.COV2.S vaccination and SARS-CoV-2 variants. Study at large: Once or twice, 56 days apart, Ad26.COV2.S was delivered intramuscularly. Whole-study results and caveats: Reported post-vaccination CD8+ and CD4+ T cell responses to spike showed substantial breadth.

The protocol was immunoSEQ multiplex PCR, while the TCRdb copy is restricted to in-frame clones and leaves out a portion. The table shows about 400,000 clones, with 89% occurring only once. Details on this clone: Its specificity is unknown.

The treatment was: some 20 received Ad26.COV2.S at low or high dose, single or two shots; a few received placebo; per-sample allocation not given. Collection of samples fell on day 63 after the first vaccine or placebo injection. The CDR3 totals 12 residues. Deletions cut 6 bases from V and 5 bases from J, with 10 bases between. The germline gives CDR1 MNHEY, CDR2 SVGAGI. The clonotype comes from a person aged 18-65 years who received the Ad26.COV2.S COVID-19 vaccine or a placebo. The V gene is TRBV6-5, the J gene TRBJ1-2; D call uncertain. The sample here was peripheral blood, taken in a trial of Ad26.COV2.S vaccine versus placebo. The chain's CDR3 is CASSLLTYGYTF. CDR3 sequence (DNA): TGTGCCAGCAGCCTCCTTACGTATGGCTACACCTTC.